The 13 T cell receptor beta chains presented below share a single source sample, sequenced in a study of circulating and synovial CD4+ cells in juvenile arthritis. Clones were sequenced by immunoSEQ multiplex PCR, and TCRdb holds only the in-frame ones, with some missing. The sample holds tens of thousands of clones, approximately 96% seen once. Sequenced input: CD4+ T cells from blood. The receptors derive from a human donor with juvenile idiopathic arthritis.

This clone has just one count. The chain employs TRBV6-4 and TRBJ1-2; D remains ambiguous. This CDR3 region has 16 residues. V gave up 6 bases and J gave up 1 base, with 18 bases separating them. CDR1 MRHNA and CDR2 SNTAGT come from the germline V gene. This CDR3 reads CASSPTNEASNYGYTF. CDR3 sequence (DNA): TGTGCCAGCAGCCCGACTAACGAGGCCAGTAACTATGGCTACACCTTC.

This chain connects TRBV19 to TRBJ1-2; the D gene is possibly TRBD1 (6 bases). V shed 8 bases and J shed 0 bases, with 13 bases lying between them. The CDR3 runs 14 residues. Germline values: CDR1 LNHDA, CDR2 SQIVND (reference sequence). The chain's CDR3 is CASCKTGTNYGYTF. The CDR3 coding sequence is TGTGCCAGTTGCAAGACAGGCACTAACTATGGCTACACCTTC. The variable domain in full, completed from reference TRBV19 and TRBJ1-2, reads DGGITQSPKYLFRKEGQNVTLSCEQNLNHDAMYWYRQDPGQGLRLIYYSQIVNDFQKGDIAEGYSVSREKKESFPLTVTSAQKNPTAFYLCASCKTGTNYGYTFGSGTRLTVV.

This chain uses TRBV27 with TRBJ1-6; perhaps TRBD1 as D (6 bases). CDR1 and CDR2 (germline): MNHEY, SMNVEV (reference sequence). V lost 2 bases, J lost 10 bases, and 15 bases lay in between. CDR3 size: 15 residues. CDR3 DNA: TGTGCCAGCAGTTTACGTAGGGGGTTGGGATCACCCCTCCACTTT. Its translation is CASSLRRGLGSPLHF.

The chain joins TRBV4-1 to TRBJ1-2; TRBD1 might be the D (5 bases). The CDR3 covers 15 residues. Trimming took 4 bases from V and 4 from J, leaving 16 bases between them. Germline CDR1 MGHRA, CDR2 YSYEKL. The CDR3 region is CASSPRAGTLYGYTF. CDR3 DNA sequence: TGCGCCAGCAGCCCGAGAGCGGGGACCCTCTATGGCTACACCTTC.

The chain carries TRBV7-2 and TRBJ2-7, with 10 bases identical to TRBD2. The CDR3 spans 15 residues. The J segment lost 3 bases and the V segment lost 0 bases, leaving 2 bases of the junction unmatched. Germline CDR1 SGHTA, CDR2 FQGNSA. CDR3 amino acids: CASSLASSGGYEQYF. Written as DNA, the CDR3 is TGTGCCAGCAGCTTAGCATCTAGCGGGGGCTACGAGCAGTACTTC.

The gene calls are TRBV9 and TRBJ1-3; D is uncertain. V lost 0 bases to trimming and J lost 2 bases, with 6 bases between them. Germline V gene data show CDR1 as SGDLS and CDR2 as YYNGEE. The CDR3 consists of 14 residues. CDR3 sequence: CASSVGPAGNTIYF. CDR3 sequence (DNA): TGTGCCAGCAGCGTAGGCCCAGCTGGAAACACCATATATTTT.

The chain has TRBV25-1 and TRBJ1-2; no clear D gene. CDR1 and CDR2 (germline): MGHDK, SYGVNS. V shed 5 bases and J shed 8 bases, with 18 bases lying between them. The CDR3 covers 14 residues. CDR3: CASSPRELVKGYTF. In nucleotides, the CDR3 is TGTGCCAGCAGTCCCCGGGAGCTGGTAAAGGGCTACACCTTC.

This chain connects TRBV18 to TRBJ2-2, with 7 bases identical to TRBD1. Germline V gene data show CDR1 as KGHSH and CDR2 as LQKENI. Trimming removed 4 bases from V and 0 bases from J; junction bases left unmatched: 14. The CDR3 runs 19 residues. CDR3 amino acids: CASSRGQPQDPTNTGELFF. In DNA form, the CDR3 reads TGTGCCAGCTCACGGGGACAGCCTCAAGATCCTACGAACACCGGGGAGCTGTTTTTT.

The gene calls are TRBV7-9 and TRBJ1-2; D call uncertain. Germline V lookup: CDR1 SEHNR, CDR2 FQNEAQ (reference sequence). V was shortened by 4 bases and J by 4 bases, with 13 bases between the two germline ends. This CDR3 spans 14 amino acids. The CDR3, as DNA: TGTGCCAGCAGCTCAAATGAGGTGGTCTATGGCTACACCTTC. It encodes CASSSNEVVYGYTF.

The V and J genes are TRBV9 and TRBJ2-1, with D unclear. Between the trimmed V and J ends, which lost 4 bases and 7 bases, there was a span of 18 bases. The V gene's germline CDR1 is SGDLS and CDR2 YYNGEE. This CDR3 has 15 residues. CDR3 nucleotide sequence: TGTGCCAGCAGCCTAGAGCGATGGAGTGAGAATGAGCAGTTCTTC. This encodes CASSLERWSENEQFF.

V gene TRBV5-6 combines with J gene TRBJ2-5, with 10 bases lining up with TRBD1. With V trimmed by 3 bases and J by 4 bases, 6 bases remained unmatched. The germline V gene encodes CDR1 SGHDT and CDR2 YYEEEE. CDR3 length: 15 amino acids. The CDR3 spells CASSSKGQGGETQYF. CDR3 in DNA: TGTGCCAGCAGCTCTAAAGGACAGGGGGGAGAGACCCAGTACTTC.

The chain carries TRBV6-7 and TRBJ2-5; D is unclear. TRBV6-7 has ORF status, its function being uncertain. Trimming shortened V by 2 bases and J by 2 bases, and 6 bases separated the two germline ends. The CDR3 consists of 13 residues. The CDR3 bases are TGTGCCAGCAGTTACCACGAGCAAGAGACCCAGTACTTC. This gives the protein CASSYHEQETQYF.

This chain links TRBV6-6 with TRBJ2-5, with D tentatively TRBD1 (6 bases). V was cut by 6 bases and J by 2 bases, with 13 bases left in between. This CDR3 spans 14 amino acids. Germline V gene sequence: CDR1 MNHNY, CDR2 SVGAGI (reference sequence). The CDR3: CASSRDRLQETQYF. The CDR3 bases are TGTGCCAGCAGCCGAGACAGGCTACAAGAGACCCAGTACTTC.